This passage covers 31 T cell receptor beta chains from one sample sequenced in a study of T cell changes during pregnancy in multiple sclerosis. Measured with immunoSEQ multiplex PCR; TCRdb has only the in-frame clones, and not every one. The sample lists 45,000 to 55,000 clones, roughly 94% occurring once. The input for sequencing was CD8+ T cells from peripheral blood mononuclear cells, taken before pregnancy. These receptor sequences come from a female donor with multiple sclerosis, enrolled in a pregnancy study.

The J gene is TRBJ2-1, the V gene TRBV5-1; TRBD2 matches at 13 bases. This CDR3 is 14 amino acids long. Germline CDR1 reads SGHRS; CDR2 reads YFSETQ. J was trimmed by 12 bases and V by 0 bases; bases with no gene match: 3. The DNA of the CDR3 is TGCGCCAGCAGCTTGGGACTAGCGGGAGGACTGCAGTTCTTC. It codes for CASSLGLAGGLQFF. Drawing the rest from reference TRBV5-1 and TRBJ2-1, the complete variable domain is KAGVTQTPRYLIKTRGQQVTLSCSPISGHRSVSWYQQTPGQGLQFLFEYFSETQRNKGNFPGRFSGRQFSNSRSEMNVSTLELGDSALYLCASSLGLAGGLQFFGPGTRLTVL.

This rearrangement joins TRBV7-8 to TRBJ2-7; D gene uncertain. Trimming removed 0 bases from V and 4 bases from J, with 10 bases in between. Per the germline V gene, CDR1 is SGHVS and CDR2 is FQNEAQ. This CDR3 has 14 amino acids. This CDR3 reads CASSLAPLQYEQYF. Written as DNA, the CDR3 is TGTGCCAGCAGCTTAGCTCCACTTCAATACGAGCAGTACTTC. Filled out from reference TRBV7-8 and TRBJ2-7, the complete variable domain reads GAGVSQSPRYKVAKRGQDVALRCDPISGHVSLFWYQQALGQGPEFLTYFQNEAQLDKSGLPSDRFFAERPEGSVSTLKIQRTQQEDSAVYLCASSLAPLQYEQYFGPGTRLTVT.

This chain uses TRBV25-1 with TRBJ1-1, with 7 bases identical to TRBD1. CDR3 length: 16 amino acids. Germline trimming cut 3 bases from V and 5 bases from J; bases unmatched to any gene: 12. Germline CDR1 and CDR2: MGHDK and SYGVNS. The CDR3 sequence: CASSDPDRDGRTEAFF. Here the CDR3 DNA reads TGTGCCAGCAGTGACCCCGACAGGGACGGAAGAACTGAAGCTTTCTTT.

The rearrangement links TRBV18 to TRBJ1-4, with D possibly TRBD1 on 5 matching bases. V shed 0 bases and J shed 8 bases, with 16 bases lying between them. The CDR3 runs to 16 residues. Germline CDR1 and CDR2: KGHSH and LQKENI. DNA of the CDR3: TGTGCCAGCTCACCACCGGGAGGGGCCGATGCCGAAAAACTGTTTTTT. Protein product: CASSPPGGADAEKLFF.

The chain joins TRBV30 to TRBJ1-5; TRBD1 is a possible D gene (6 bases). The CDR3 runs to 13 residues. V gave up 6 bases and J gave up 4 bases, with 13 bases separating them. Germline V CDR1 and CDR2: GTSNPN, SVGIG (reference sequence). Here the CDR3 DNA reads TGTGCCTGCTCGGCGGGGGCGAATCAGCCCCAGCATTTT. Protein product: CACSAGANQPQHF. The variable domain in full, completed from reference TRBV30 and TRBJ1-5, reads SQTIHQWPATLVQPVGSPLSLECTVEGTSNPNLYWYRQAAGRGLQLLFYSVGIGQISSEVPQNLSASRPQDRQFILSSKKLLLSDSGFYLCACSAGANQPQHFGDGTRLSIL.

This clone appeared once. The V and J genes are TRBV28 and TRBJ1-5, with D perhaps TRBD1 (6 bases). Trimming shortened V by 5 bases and J by 0 bases, and 26 bases separated the two germline ends. CDR1 is MDHEN, CDR2 SYDVKM, per germline. CDR3 length equals 20 residues. The DNA for the CDR3 is TGTGCCAGCAGTAACTCCCGGGACACTGTAGGGGCCTATAGCAATCAGCCCCAGCATTTT. Translating it yields CASSNSRDTVGAYSNQPQHF.

The rearrangement uses TRBV7-7 and TRBJ1-3; D is ambiguous. This CDR3 contains 16 residues. V was pared by 5 bases and J by 0 bases, with 14 bases between. CDR1 and CDR2 from the germline V gene are SSHAT and FNYEAQ (reference sequence). CDR3 sequence reads: CASSPLGGYSGNTIYF. The DNA of the CDR3 is TGTGCCAGCAGCCCTCTCGGAGGGTACTCTGGAAACACCATATATTTT.

The DNA for the CDR3 is TGTGCCAGCTCACCTTTAGGACAGGGGGACCCCAATGAGCAGTTCTTC. Amino acid sequence: CASSPLGQGDPNEQFF. The gene calls are TRBV18 and TRBJ2-1; TRBD1 agrees at 10 bases. CDR3 size: 16 residues. The V gene end was trimmed by 3 bases and the J gene end by 6 bases; junction bases not matched to a gene: 8. Germline V lookup: CDR1 KGHSH, CDR2 LQKENI.

This rearrangement joins TRBV6-1 to TRBJ2-5; D unresolved. Germline CDR1 and CDR2: MNHNS and SASEGT. CDR3 length: 13 amino acids. With 6 bases removed from V and 2 bases from J, the gap between germline ends came to 10 bases. CDR3 DNA: TGTGCCAGCAGGGTTGTTCGGCAAGAGACCCAGTACTTC. It translates to CASRVVRQETQYF.

This chain uses TRBV30 with TRBJ2-7; 9 bases match TRBD1. Germline V gene data show CDR1 as GTSNPN and CDR2 as SVGIG (reference sequence). V lost 3 bases, J lost 3 bases, and 18 bases stayed unmatched. The CDR3 loop spans 18 amino acids. CDR3: CAWSPPWTGDRYFYEQYF. CDR3 sequence (DNA): TGTGCCTGGAGCCCCCCCTGGACAGGGGATCGGTATTTCTACGAGCAGTACTTC.

CDR3 sequence (DNA): TGTGCCAGCACCTACCCGGGGACAGGTCCCCCAGAGACCCAGTACTTC. It encodes CASTYPGTGPPETQYF. The V gene is TRBV2, the J gene TRBJ2-5; 8 bases align to TRBD1. Germline CDR1 SNHLY, CDR2 FYNNEI. Unmatched junction bases numbered 14, after V lost 7 bases and J lost 4 bases. This CDR3 is 16 amino acids long.

CDR3 DNA: TGTGCCAGCAGCTTGGTCGGGACAGGGTTTTCCTACAATGAGCAGTTCTTC. It encodes CASSLVGTGFSYNEQFF. J is TRBJ2-1 and V is TRBV5-4, with TRBD1 matching 9 bases. The CDR3 contains 17 residues. With V trimmed by 0 bases and J by 1 base, 5 bases remained unmatched. Germline-derived CDR1 and CDR2 are SGHNT and YYREEE (reference sequence).

The CDR3 protein is CAWGTGSSYNEQFF. CDR3 in DNA: TGTGCCTGGGGGACAGGCAGCTCCTACAATGAGCAGTTCTTC. This chain connects TRBV30 to TRBJ2-1; 8 bases line up with TRBD1. Germline V gene lookup returns CDR1 GTSNPN and CDR2 SVGIG (reference sequence). The CDR3 extends over 14 amino acids. V was clipped by 5 bases and J by 0 bases; unmatched bases: 3. The full variable domain, rest sourced from reference TRBV30 and TRBJ2-1, is SQTIHQWPATLVQPVGSPLSLECTVEGTSNPNLYWYRQAAGRGLQLLFYSVGIGQISSEVPQNLSASRPQDRQFILSSKKLLLSDSGFYLCAWGTGSSYNEQFFGPGTRLTVL.

Judged by abundance, this clone is medium-sized. The chain combines TRBV28 with TRBJ2-7; 7 nucleotides align to TRBD1. Trimming cost V 3 bases and J 5 bases; bases outside gene matches: 7. Per germline, CDR1 MDHEN and CDR2 SYDVKM. This CDR3 is built from 14 residues. Written as DNA, the CDR3 is TGTGCCAGCAGTTTCGATAGGACAGGCAACGAGCAGTACTTC. It specifies CASSFDRTGNEQYF.

The chain combines TRBV19 with TRBJ1-5, with D perhaps TRBD1 (6 bases). From germline, CDR1 is LNHDA and CDR2 SQIVND (reference sequence). This CDR3 is built from 15 residues. Trimming took off 9 bases at V and 0 bases at J, with 15 bases between the two ends. The CDR3 DNA reads as TGTGCCAGCAAGTCCCGGGACACTAGCAATCAGCCCCAGCATTTT. This sequence encodes CASKSRDTSNQPQHF.

CDR3 in amino acids: CASSYGTIQAGELFF. CDR3 sequence (DNA): TGTGCCAGCAGTTACGGGACTATTCAGGCCGGGGAGCTGTTTTTT. The rearrangement uses TRBV6-5 and TRBJ2-2; 7 bases map to TRBD2. This CDR3 is built from 15 residues. Germline assignment: CDR1 MNHEY and CDR2 SVGAGI. V gave up 2 bases and J gave up 6 bases; unmatched junction bases: 6.

The rearrangement links TRBV28 to TRBJ2-7; D gene ambiguous. Germline assignment: CDR1 MDHEN and CDR2 SYDVKM. The length of the CDR3 is 14 residues. V lost 6 bases and J 1 base, leaving 13 bases between the germline ends. The CDR3 DNA is TGTGCCAGCAGCCAACCCCTCGGGTCCTACGAGCAGTACTTC. Encoded protein: CASSQPLGSYEQYF.

This rearrangement joins TRBV27 to TRBJ2-7; D perhaps matches TRBD1 (5 bases). The CDR3 loop spans 14 amino acids. Germline lookup yields CDR1 MNHEY and CDR2 SMNVEV (reference sequence). Trimming stripped 3 bases from V and 2 bases from J, with 11 bases between. The CDR3 is CASSLGKGAYEQYF. CDR3 nucleotides: TGTGCCAGCAGTTTGGGTAAAGGGGCCTACGAGCAGTACTTC.

This rearrangement joins TRBV13 to TRBJ2-1; 8 bases agree with TRBD1. Germline CDR1 is PRHDT and CDR2 is FYEKMQ (reference sequence). With 0 bases clipped from V and 5 bases from J, the junction kept 3 bases outside the gene matches. CDR3 size: 15 residues. CDR3 in DNA: TGTGCCAGCAGCTTAGGTGGGACAGGAGACAATGAGCAGTTCTTC. Translating gives CASSLGGTGDNEQFF.

The J gene is TRBJ2-7, the V gene TRBV5-6; a weak D match, TRBD2 (5 bases). This CDR3 region has 12 residues. CDR1 is SGHDT, CDR2 YYEEEE, per germline. The V and J ends lost 5 bases and 2 bases respectively, with 8 bases between them. The CDR3 bases are TGTGCCAGCAGTTCGGGGACCTACGAGCAGTACTTC. Protein: CASSSGTYEQYF. Together with reference TRBV5-6 and TRBJ2-7, the CDR3 gives the full variable domain: DAGVTQSPTHLIKTRGQQVTLRCSPKSGHDTVSWYQQALGQGPQFIFQYYEEEERQRGNFPDRFSGHQFPNYSSELNVNALLLGDSALYLCASSSGTYEQYFGPGTRLTVT.

The chain couples TRBV7-9 to TRBJ1-2; 9 bases fit TRBD1. The CDR3 spans 15 residues. Per the germline V gene, CDR1 is SEHNR and CDR2 is FQNEAQ (reference sequence). Germline trimming cut 5 bases from V and 5 bases from J; bases unmatched to any gene: 9. CDR3: CASSRGTGLSYGYTF. The CDR3 nucleotides are TGTGCCAGCAGCCGCGGGACAGGGTTAAGTTATGGCTACACCTTC.

The chain uses TRBV28 and TRBJ2-7; the D gene is possibly TRBD2 (5 bases). V was pared by 4 bases and J by 4 bases, with 8 bases between. The CDR3 sequence is 12 residues long. CDR1 is MDHEN and CDR2 is SYDVKM in the germline V gene. The CDR3 here is CASSWPGYEQYF. The CDR3 nucleotides are TGTGCCAGCAGTTGGCCGGGATACGAGCAGTACTTC.

The chain employs TRBV6-5 and TRBJ2-1; 8 bases are a match to TRBD2. The CDR3 runs to 11 residues. After removal of 8 bases from V and 10 bases from J, the junction contained 4 bases not matched to a gene. Per the germline V gene, CDR1 is MNHEY and CDR2 is SVGAGI. CDR3 coding DNA: TGTGCCAGCGGGACTAGTTGGGAGCAGTTCTTC. Translation gives CASGTSWEQFF.

V is TRBV9 and J is TRBJ1-3; 9 nucleotides agree with TRBD1. Germline V gene lookup returns CDR1 SGDLS and CDR2 YYNGEE. The CDR3 is made up of 17 amino acids. The V and J ends lost 4 bases and 1 base, in that order; junction bases with no gene match: 9. The CDR3 nucleotides read TGTGCCAGCAGCCCGATGGACAGGGGAGTTTCTGGAAACACCATATATTTT. Translated, it gives CASSPMDRGVSGNTIYF.

The chain joins TRBV6-5 to TRBJ1-1, with D perhaps TRBD1 (5 bases). Deletions cut 8 bases from V and 1 base from J, with 17 bases between. The germline gives CDR1 MNHEY, CDR2 SVGAGI. CDR3 length equals 15 residues. This CDR3 reads CASRPERGGNTEAFF. As DNA, the CDR3 is TGTGCCAGCCGGCCGGAGCGGGGGGGGAACACTGAAGCTTTCTTT.

V and J are TRBV11-2 and TRBJ2-2, with D tentatively TRBD1 (6 bases). Germline-derived CDR1 and CDR2 are SGHAT and FQNNGV. This CDR3 has 15 residues. Trimming left V 1 base short and J 6 bases short, with 12 bases between. CDR3 DNA sequence: TGTGCCAGCAGCTTAGGGTCAGGGGTGGCCGGGGAGCTGTTTTTT. It encodes CASSLGSGVAGELFF.

The rearrangement joins TRBV15 to TRBJ2-6; D is unclear. Trimming stripped 9 bases from V and 0 bases from J, with 15 bases between. CDR3 length: 16 residues. Germline V gives CDR1 LNHNV, CDR2 YYDKDF (reference sequence). CDR3 bases: TGTGCCACTCTGTCAGTCTCGTTCTCTGGGGCCAACGTCCTGACTTTC. Translated: CATLSVSFSGANVLTF. Using reference TRBV15 and TRBJ2-6 for the parts outside the CDR3, the full variable domain is DAMVIQNPRYQVTQFGKPVTLSCSQTLNHNVMYWYQQKSSQAPKLLFHYYDKDFNNEADTPDNFQSRRPNTSFCFLDIRSPGLGDTAMYLCATLSVSFSGANVLTFGAGSRLTVL.

V gene TRBV13 combines with J gene TRBJ2-1, with a possible D match to TRBD2 (5 bases). This CDR3 spans 16 amino acids. Germline CDR1 is PRHDT and CDR2 is FYEKMQ (reference sequence). The germline V and J ends were trimmed by 5 bases and 4 bases, with 18 bases remaining between them. The CDR3 region has the DNA TGTGCCAGCAGCGGTTCAGACGACACGGGGTACAATGAGCAGTTCTTC. Encoded protein: CASSGSDDTGYNEQFF.

The rearrangement joins TRBV6-4 to TRBJ1-2, with D hard to call. CDR1 MRHNA and CDR2 SNTAGT come from the germline V gene. The CDR3 covers 12 residues. Between the trimmed V and J ends, which lost 2 bases and 5 bases, there was a span of 6 bases. In nucleotides, the CDR3 is TGTGCCAGCAGTGACGGCGGGTATGGCTACACCTTC. It yields the protein CASSDGGYGYTF.

This chain uses TRBV27 with TRBJ2-2; D unclear. Germline CDR1 MNHEY, CDR2 SMNVEV (reference sequence). Between the trimmed V and J ends, which lost 4 bases and 4 bases, there was a span of 10 bases. The CDR3 sequence is 14 residues long. The DNA of the CDR3 is TGTGCCAGCAGTTCCGCCCTAGTCACCGGGGAGCTGTTTTTT. This encodes CASSSALVTGELFF.

This rearrangement joins TRBV2 to TRBJ2-1; D unresolved. V was trimmed by 4 bases and J by 4 bases, leaving 8 bases between them. CDR3 length: 13 residues. The germline V gene has CDR1 SNHLY and CDR2 FYNNEI. Here the CDR3 DNA reads TGTGCCAGCAGTGTGGCACCTTACAATGAGCAGTTCTTC. This encodes CASSVAPYNEQFF.